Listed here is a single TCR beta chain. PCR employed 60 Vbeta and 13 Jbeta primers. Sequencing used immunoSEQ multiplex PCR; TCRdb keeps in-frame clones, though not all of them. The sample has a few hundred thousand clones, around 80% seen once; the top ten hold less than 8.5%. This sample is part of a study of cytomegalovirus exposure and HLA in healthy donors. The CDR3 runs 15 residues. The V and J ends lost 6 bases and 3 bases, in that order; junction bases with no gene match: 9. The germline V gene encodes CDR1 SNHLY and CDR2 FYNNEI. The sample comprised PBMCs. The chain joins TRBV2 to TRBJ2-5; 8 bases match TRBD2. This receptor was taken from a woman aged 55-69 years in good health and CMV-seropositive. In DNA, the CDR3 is TGTGCCAGCAGCAGCGCGGGACTAGAGGAAGAGACCCAGTACTTC. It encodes CASSSAGLEEETQYF.